This T cell receptor (beta chain) appears in the sequencing data of a study of cytomegalovirus exposure and HLA in healthy donors (dated by TCRdb to about 2017). With respect to the entire study: According to an earlier analysis of several hundred of the donors, about 180 million T cells yielded approximately 120 million unique TCR beta sequences and around 300 Gb of sequence data. In a later analysis, previously published TCR beta repertoires from fewer than 750 donors were re-analyzed and high-resolution HLA genotyping was added so that TCR occurrence patterns could be studied. Donor age, sex, ethnicity and CMV serostatus were collected together with the repertoire data. Among about 370 genotyped donors of the cohort, an average of about 220,000 unique TCR beta nucleotide sequences was sequenced per donor, of which about 18% were non-productive. A separate validation cohort of about 110 different subjects was used in addition to the approximately 670-subject first cohort. The number of typed donors differed by locus: about 620-640 for A, B, C, DRB1 and DQB1; 500 to 550 for DQA1; approximately 600 for DPA1; and 400 to 480 for DPB1. Rather than using new phenotypic data, the later analysis identified candidate immune exposures from TCR beta sequences and from how often those sequences occurred across donors. To predict cytomegalovirus infection status, the study combined high-throughput TCR immunosequencing, statistical association of individual TCRs with disease status, and machine learning. A handful of DR-DQ haplotypes were handled as single units for association and clustering because linkage in the cohort was strong. An earlier analysis of 587 of the donors used high-throughput TCR beta sequencing to judge whether each TCR beta V gene segment behaved as functional or pseudogenic. Using immunosequencing, the study profiled T cell repertoires from about 620 subjects and related those repertoires to cytomegalovirus serostatus. The study was designed to test whether signatures of past pathogen exposure could be identified by cataloging public T cell receptors. Of the approximately 400 genotyped donors, 81% were placed in the genetic ancestry cluster associated with self-reported Caucasian donors. About 300 gigabases of sequencing data and approximately 85 million unique TCR sequences were included in an early release covering under 650 HLA-typed donors. Both class I and class II loci were covered by HLA typing, at four-digit resolution. Genome-wide SNP genotypes for about 60% of the 666 donors were used in a later genetic analysis, which treated that subset as a discovery cohort. All discovery cohort repertoires had been generated using a single sequencing platform. General study outcomes and caveats: According to a later analysis, most CMV-associated TCR beta chains appeared to be HLA-restricted, and the HLA associations seemed to be driven largely by CMV exposure. A later analysis found that HLA-associated TCR beta chains were more clonally expanded and had lower generation probabilities than equally common non-associated chains. Cytomegalovirus status was reported to be diagnosed by the classifier with high specificity and sensitivity in both the original and validation cohorts. The cohort was sequenced for TCR beta chains only, and without alpha or paired-chain data the features that could be detected were limited. Correlated functional status among segregating V segments might reflect linkage disequilibrium, but an unknown experimental factor could not be ruled out. A further reported finding was that TCR beta sequences accurately predicted the HLA-A and HLA-B alleles for most subjects in the first cohort. A few of the identified cytomegalovirus-associated TCR beta chains were confirmed in vitro to be specific for cytomegalovirus antigens. The presence/absence analyses assumed that sequencing depth was roughly uniform across donors, and that assumption may not be true. Because counts were too low, under 20 rarely observed V segments, including chromosome 9 orphons, were left out of the earlier analysis of 500 to 650 of the donors. In the study, approximately 160 TCR beta chains were listed as associated with cytomegalovirus. It was suggested by the authors that the approach could potentially be generalized to other disease states and immunological phenotypes. Most TCR sequences were seen in very few donors, while some public TCRs were found in many individuals. Assigning TCR associations to individual alleles was difficult when HLA alleles, especially DR and DQ, strongly co-occurred. Some IMGT-functional V segments, including TRBV6-2 and TRBV6-3, could not be distinguished by the 87-base-pair reads and were therefore excluded. In a later analysis, TCR association rates were found to vary across HLA loci, with the most associated TCRs seen for DRB1 alleles and the fewest for HLA-C alleles. A later genetic analysis reported fewer N-insertions in productive TCRs among donors in an Asian-associated ancestry cluster than the roughly 700-donor mean. CMV serostatus was the only immune exposure information available for the cohort. A cluster of highly shared sequence variants was judged likely to represent a technical artifact of the sequencing pipeline. At a false discovery rate of 0.05, a later analysis linked about 17,000 TCR beta sequences to specific HLA alleles. A later analysis reported that several top co-occurrence clusters appeared linked to parvovirus B19, influenza, CMV and Epstein-Barr virus. In an earlier analysis of around 600 of the donors, most TCR beta V segments appeared in productive rearrangements about 87% or about 30% of the time, broadly matching IMGT annotations. Because some donors lacked HLA typing at each locus, the association tests relied only on the typed subset. V-gene and J-gene trimming of TCR beta chains was associated with a missense DCLRE1C variant in a later genetic analysis, and the association was replicated in an independent cohort.

Worth noting for this clone: The antigen it recognizes is unknown. Base quality data are lacking; no much larger clone is found one base away.

The cohort consisted of approximately 690 healthy bone marrow donors. Cohort members were all nominally healthy when sampled, although unrecorded immune exposures were likely present. The donor tested CMV seronegative and was one of the 352 seronegative cohort members. A peripheral blood sample was provided by each donor, and peripheral blood mononuclear cells were used for TCR beta sequencing. The Qiagen DNeasy Blood Extraction Kit was used to extract genomic DNA from the blood cell samples. The CDR3 starts with the cysteine, ends with the phenylalanine, and has 16 residues. Just CDR3 DNA is preserved here, 48 bases in frame from base 1. The germline V and J ends show losses of 4 bases and 2 bases respectively, and no gene match explains 5 bases of the junction. The germline V gene specifies MDHEN as CDR1 and SYDVKM as CDR2. Receptors were amplified or captured by the immunoSEQ multiplex PCR assay. A mixture of 60 forward primers for TCR Vbeta segments and 13 reverse primers for TCR Jbeta segments was used in the multiplex PCR. The CDR3 region of rearranged TCR beta genes was amplified from genomic DNA with a multiplex PCR assay. Amplified TCR beta libraries were sequenced as 87-base-pair reads on the Illumina HiSeq System. Turning to the authors' computational methods: A later analysis tallied roughly 78 million unique TCR beta chains across the 650 to 750 repertoires, and around 10 million of those chains were shared by two or more donors. A nearest-neighbor algorithm error-corrected the raw reads and collapsed the reads into unique sequences, merging closely related sequences to remove PCR and sequencing errors. V, D and J gene segments were assigned by aligning CDR3 sequences to IMGT reference sequences. For a sequence to be retained, a match of at least six nucleotides to both a V gene segment and a J gene segment was required. Rearrangements were called productive when the CDR3 lacked stop codons and stayed in frame with V and J; all others were non-productive. Following IMGT convention, CDR3 was defined as the stretch from the second conserved V-encoded cysteine to the conserved J-encoded phenylalanine. The earlier analysis of fewer than 700 of the donors excluded sequences that lacked an unambiguous match to a single V gene segment. In an earlier analysis of approximately 560 of the donors, a V segment was called functional when productive rearrangements were above 56.7%, and segregating when the standard deviation between donors exceeded 5%. A statistical classification framework was built for diagnosing cytomegalovirus status from the catalog of TCR beta chain sequences. A later analysis assigned V and J genes by comparing TCR nucleotide sequences with IMGT/GENE-DB human TR gene sequences. In a later analysis, CDR3 sequences and most-parsimonious VDJ recombination scenarios were assigned using the TCRdist pipeline. In a later analysis, every TCR beta chain was defined by the combination of its CDR3 amino acid sequence and its V-gene family, and reads without a unique V-gene family were dropped. In a later analysis, 500 to 700 highly shared, low-generation-probability nucleotide sequences were removed to address suspected cross-contamination and a sequencing artifact. In a later analysis, a clonal expansion index was calculated for each public chain from normalized within-repertoire ranks of inferred template counts. In a later analysis, generation probabilities were computed with a VDJ recombination model fitted to out-of-frame rearrangements, and the resulting probabilities were checked against IGoR. In a later analysis, hypergeometric tests were used to score TCR-TCR, TCR-HLA and TCR-CMV co-occurrence, with a repertoire-size bias correction applied to TCR pairs. To estimate false discovery rates, a later analysis permuted the HLA or CMV assignments 20 times. In a later analysis, co-occurring TCRs were grouped with DBSCAN, and TCRdist sequence similarity was added when clustering was performed within HLA-allele-positive subsets. Co-occurrence clustering excluded repertoires with fewer than 30,000 or more than 120,000 public chains, plus five with anomalous nucleotide sharing. Sourced from immuneACCESS, this table was stored by TCRdb with only in-frame sequences that have V and J called. A share of the clones is absent; for the studies checked, an unresolved V gene accounts for under half, and the remainder has no known explanation. The D gene and trimming were derived from the DNA, and the V and J assignments and clone size from that table. Across this sample there are roughly 160,000 clones, with roughly 84% seen only once. Of the sample, 1.2% is held by the ten largest clones.

This receptor was identified in a boy between 2 and 10 years old in good health and CMV-seronegative. The V gene is TRBV28 and the J gene is TRBJ2-1; 10 central bases correspond to TRBD2. The sequenced sample was PBMCs. The DNA sequence is TGTGCCAGCAGTTCCCCTAGCGGGAGTCCCTACAATGAGCAGTTCTTC. Translated, it gives CASSSPSGSPYNEQFF.